A selection of T cell receptor beta chains follows, all from one sample in a study of T cell repertoires in ileal Crohn's disease. The protocol was immunoSEQ multiplex PCR, while the TCRdb copy is restricted to in-frame clones and leaves out a portion. The table includes roughly 16,000 clones, roughly 91% detected once. Material for sequencing was ileal tissue. Receptors were obtained from an adult with Crohn's disease. Each CDR3 is given with its conserved first and last residue. Each record gives: D gene, V gene, J gene, clone size, CDR3 protein, CDR3 DNA. D genes are given only for firm matches. For some rows the clone size is stated as once, few or many, or as a class when expanded; others skip it.

D: NA; V: TRBV7-8; J: TRBJ2-4; size: NA; CDR3: CASSLALTSADIQYF; DNA: TGTGCCAGCAGCTTAGCGCTAACGAGCGCGGACATTCAGTACTTC
D: TRBD2; V: TRBV6-1; J: TRBJ2-1; size: NA; CDR3: CASSENLAGYYNEQFF; DNA: TGTGCCAGCAGTGAAAATCTAGCGGGGTATTACAATGAGCAGTTCTTC
D: NA; V: TRBV10-3; J: TRBJ1-2; size: once; CDR3: CAISNVGGNYGYTF; DNA: TGTGCCATCAGTAACGTGGGGGGTAACTATGGCTACACCTTC
D: NA; V: TRBV5-5; J: TRBJ1-2; size: NA; CDR3: CASSLAGASGYGYTF; DNA: TGTGCCAGCAGCTTGGCCGGAGCCTCGGGCTATGGCTACACCTTC
D: TRBD1; V: TRBV2; J: TRBJ2-5; size: NA; CDR3: CASSRAFTGGLQTQYF; DNA: TGTGCCAGCAGTCGCGCTTTTACAGGGGGGTTGCAGACCCAGTACTTC
D: TRBD1; V: TRBV28; J: TRBJ1-4; size: NA; CDR3: CASSSRTGQDEKLFF; DNA: TGTGCCAGCAGTTCCCGGACAGGGCAGGATGAAAAACTGTTTTTT
D: NA; V: TRBV11-2; J: TRBJ1-2; size: NA; CDR3: CASTSNYGYTF; DNA: TGTGCCAGCACCTCGAACTATGGCTACACCTTC
D: NA; V: TRBV2; J: TRBJ2-3; size: NA; CDR3: CASSEYRDSTDTQYF; DNA: TGTGCCAGCAGTGAGTACAGGGATAGCACAGATACGCAGTATTTT
D: NA; V: TRBV6-1; J: TRBJ2-7; size: NA; CDR3: CASSERRSPPIEQYF; DNA: TGTGCCAGCAGTGAAAGGAGGTCTCCCCCCATCGAGCAGTACTTC
D: TRBD2; V: TRBV15; J: TRBJ2-5; size: once; CDR3: CATSRAGLAGPQETQYF; DNA: TGTGCCACCAGCAGAGCTGGGCTAGCGGGGCCCCAAGAGACCCAGTACTTC
D: NA; V: TRBV6-5; J: TRBJ1-3; size: NA; CDR3: CASSSRGASVGNTIYF; DNA: TGTGCCAGCAGTTCCCGAGGAGCCTCAGTTGGAAACACCATATATTTT
D: NA; V: TRBV2; J: TRBJ2-7; size: NA; CDR3: CASSVGQGSYEQYF; DNA: TGTGCCAGCAGTGTAGGGCAGGGATCTTACGAGCAGTACTTC
D: TRBD2; V: TRBV11-2; J: TRBJ2-3; size: NA; CDR3: CASSQTSGGTDTQYF; DNA: TGTGCCAGCAGCCAGACTAGCGGGGGCACAGATACGCAGTATTTT
D: NA; V: TRBV5-1; J: TRBJ1-2; size: NA; CDR3: CASSLTGRASYGYTF; DNA: TGCGCCAGCAGCTTGACAGGGCGAGCGAGCTATGGCTACACCTTC
D: NA; V: TRBV5-1; J: TRBJ2-5; size: few; CDR3: CASSPRWIAGYQETQYF; DNA: TGCGCCAGCAGCCCTCGATGGATAGCTGGGTACCAAGAGACCCAGTACTTC
D: TRBD2; V: TRBV30; J: TRBJ2-2; size: NA; CDR3: CAGTGGDYTGELFF; DNA: TGTGCCGGGACGGGGGGGGATTACACCGGGGAGCTGTTTTTT